Below, 21 T cell receptor beta chains from the same sample are listed, as sequenced in a study of shared clonotypes between healthy human individuals. Some clones are missing from TCRdb's copy, which holds only in-frame ones; the method was immunoSEQ multiplex PCR. The table lists approximately 2.4 million clones, approximately 96% of them singletons, with over 0.1% in the top ten. Source material: naive CD4+ T cells sorted from blood. Subset denoted: CD45RA+ positively selected. The source is a man between 18 and 29 years old in good health.

The chain links TRBV30 to TRBJ2-6; D uncertain. V dropped 0 bases and J dropped 4 bases, with 7 bases sitting between them. Germline values: CDR1 GTSNPN, CDR2 SVGIG (reference sequence). CDR3 length: 14 residues. This CDR3 is CAWSVYAGANVLTF. The DNA for the CDR3 is TGTGCCTGGAGTGTTTATGCCGGGGCCAACGTCCTGACTTTC.

The chain is built from TRBV30 and TRBJ2-2, with a weak D call TRBD2 (5 bases). Trimming removed 5 bases at V and 6 bases at J, with 10 bases between. In germline, CDR1 is GTSNPN, CDR2 SVGIG (reference sequence). This CDR3 contains 12 residues. The CDR3 nucleotides are TGTGCCTGGGGCCGAGGGTCCGGGGAGCTGTTTTTT. Protein sequence: CAWGRGSGELFF.

The J gene is TRBJ1-4, the V gene TRBV5-6, with D possibly TRBD1 on 5 matching bases. Germline V gene sequence: CDR1 SGHDT, CDR2 YYEEEE. V lost 4 bases and J 7 bases, leaving 20 bases between the germline ends. The CDR3 extends over 16 amino acids. CDR3 sequence (DNA): TGTGCCAGCAGCCAAGTAACAGGACTCGCGAGTGAAAAACTGTTTTTT. Translation gives CASSQVTGLASEKLFF.

The chain recombines TRBV7-9 with TRBJ1-1; D not certain. Germline assignment: CDR1 SEHNR and CDR2 FQNEAQ (reference sequence). Trimming pared 6 bases from V and 4 bases from J, leaving 12 bases between. CDR3 length: 13 residues. This CDR3 is CASRYDPSTEAFF. The CDR3 nucleotides read TGTGCCAGCAGATACGACCCGTCCACTGAAGCTTTCTTT.

This clone was seen a single time. The chain joins TRBV2 to TRBJ2-3, with unresolved D. Trimming left V 8 bases short and J 0 bases short, with 9 bases between. The CDR3 loop spans 13 amino acids. The germline gives CDR1 SNHLY, CDR2 FYNNEI. CDR3 residues: CASSFGSTDTQYF. As DNA, the CDR3 is TGTGCCAGCTCGTTCGGTAGCACAGATACGCAGTATTTT. Full variable domain (missing parts from reference TRBV2 and TRBJ2-3): EPEVTQTPSHQVTQMGQEVILRCVPISNHLYFYWYRQILGQKVEFLVSFYNNEISEKSEIFDDQFSVERPDGSNFTLKIRSTKLEDSAMYFCASSFGSTDTQYFGPGTRLTVL.

This rearrangement joins TRBV19 to TRBJ2-2; D uncertain. Germline V lookup: CDR1 LNHDA, CDR2 SQIVND (reference sequence). V shed 7 bases and J shed 3 bases, with 12 bases lying between them. CDR3 length: 14 residues. The CDR3 protein is CASKGLWDTGELFF. Written as DNA, the CDR3 is TGTGCCAGTAAAGGGCTATGGGACACCGGGGAGCTGTTTTTT.

This rearrangement joins TRBV6-1 to TRBJ2-7; D uncertain. V shed 0 bases and J shed 9 bases, with 12 bases lying between them. Germline V gene sequence: CDR1 MNHNS, CDR2 SASEGT. The CDR3 runs 13 residues. Here the CDR3 DNA reads TGTGCCAGCAGTGAAGCGGACCTTTTTCGGCAGTACTTC. It translates to CASSEADLFRQYF.

This chain connects TRBV28 to TRBJ1-1; no definite D call. Germline V CDR1 and CDR2: MDHEN, SYDVKM. The CDR3 has 14 residues. V gave up 6 bases and J gave up 3 bases, with 14 bases separating them. The CDR3 nucleotides read TGTGCCAGCAGCCCGGGTCGGTTGGACACTGAAGCTTTCTTT. Translation: CASSPGRLDTEAFF.

The rearrangement joins TRBV6-5 to TRBJ2-3; no definite D call. The CDR3 loop spans 15 amino acids. Germline V CDR1 and CDR2: MNHEY, SVGAGI. Trimming stripped 0 bases from V and 0 bases from J, with 7 bases between. In DNA, the CDR3 is TGTGCCAGCAGTTACTCGTCCTATAGCACAGATACGCAGTATTTT. Its translation: CASSYSSYSTDTQYF.

V is TRBV6-5 and J is TRBJ1-1, with TRBD1 identical over 7 bases. After removal of 2 bases from V and 1 base from J, the junction contained 4 bases not matched to a gene. CDR1 is MNHEY, CDR2 SVGAGI, per germline. CDR3 length: 15 amino acids. The CDR3 sequence: CASSYTGQKNTEAFF. DNA for the CDR3: TGTGCCAGCAGTTACACGGGACAGAAGAACACTGAAGCTTTCTTT.

This clone was recorded only once. A junction end diverges from the germline sequence, so it may reflect a read error. This chain joins TRBV7-7 and TRBJ2-3; perhaps TRBD1 as D (6 bases). The CDR3 is 14 amino acids. Looked up from germline, CDR1 is SSHAT and CDR2 is FNYEAQ (reference sequence). This chain's CDR3 is CASSLGTIGDTQYF. The CDR3, as DNA: TGTGCTAGCAGCCTTGGGACAATCGGAGATACGCAGTATTTT.

The rearrangement uses TRBV5-6 and TRBJ2-7; D is uncertain. Deletions cut 0 bases from V and 5 bases from J, with 15 bases between. CDR3 length: 15 residues. Germline CDR1 SGHDT, CDR2 YYEEEE. CDR3: CASSLGRFPGNEQYF. Written as DNA, the CDR3 is TGTGCCAGCAGCTTGGGCAGGTTCCCCGGTAACGAGCAGTACTTC.

This chain links TRBV6-5 with TRBJ2-7; D is undetermined. Deletions cut 7 bases from V and 6 bases from J, with 13 bases between. The CDR3 contains 12 residues. Germline V gene lookup returns CDR1 MNHEY and CDR2 SVGAGI. CDR3 coding DNA: TGTGCCAGCACCCGAACGACGGGCGAGCAGTACTTC. This translates into CASTRTTGEQYF.

V usage is TRBV11-2 and J usage is TRBJ2-5; no firm D call. This CDR3 contains 15 residues. CDR1 SGHAT and CDR2 FQNNGV come from the germline V gene. V gave up 6 bases and J gave up 4 bases, with 18 bases separating them. DNA of the CDR3: TGTGCCAGCAGACGCGGTCAGGCTGACGGAGAGACCCAGTACTTC. It specifies CASRRGQADGETQYF.

The chain carries TRBV9 and TRBJ2-7; perhaps TRBD1 as D (5 bases). CDR1 is SGDLS and CDR2 is YYNGEE in the germline V gene. The V end was cut by 3 bases, the J end by 6 bases, with 10 bases between. The CDR3 loop spans 12 amino acids. The CDR3 DNA sequence: TGTGCCAGCAGCGCCGATAGGGGCGAGCAGTACTTC. It encodes CASSADRGEQYF.

This sequence joins TRBV27 and TRBJ2-2, with D tentatively TRBD1 (5 bases). Germline values: CDR1 MNHEY, CDR2 SMNVEV (reference sequence). The V end was cut by 5 bases, the J end by 5 bases, with 18 bases between. The CDR3 spans 16 residues. The CDR3 sequence: CASSTRREIGTGELFF. The CDR3 bases are TGTGCCAGCAGTACCCGCAGGGAAATTGGAACCGGGGAGCTGTTTTTT.

The chain is built from TRBV2 and TRBJ2-2, with D possibly matching TRBD2 (6 bases). Trimming shortened V by 10 bases and J by 6 bases, and 12 bases separated the two germline ends. CDR3 length equals 12 residues. Germline V gene lookup returns CDR1 SNHLY and CDR2 FYNNEI. The CDR3 here is CATRLVSGELFF. The CDR3, as DNA: TGTGCCACCAGACTAGTTTCCGGGGAGCTGTTTTTT.

This clone showed up just a few times. The rearrangement uses TRBV6-4 and TRBJ1-6; 10 bases fit TRBD1. This CDR3 is built from 16 residues. Germline CDR1 and CDR2: MRHNA and SNTAGT. J lost 6 bases, V lost 3 bases, and 5 bases had no gene match. CDR3 amino acids: CASSEGTGAGNSPLHF. The CDR3 coding sequence is TGTGCCAGCAGTGAAGGGACAGGGGCGGGTAATTCACCCCTCCACTTT.

Only one count was recorded for this clone. Other DNA sequences from this sample encode an identical CDR3 as well. The V call is TRBV10-3, the J call TRBJ2-3; 7 nucleotides align to TRBD2. From germline, CDR1 is ENHRY and CDR2 SYGVKD. There are 13 residues in the CDR3. The trim removed 7 bases at V and 3 bases at J, leaving 4 bases unmatched. The CDR3 reads CAIKGAGTDTQYF. Written as DNA, the CDR3 is TGTGCCATCAAGGGAGCGGGAACAGATACGCAGTATTTT.

The chain has TRBV5-1 and TRBJ2-2; TRBD1 agrees at 7 bases. This CDR3 comprises 18 residues. Germline CDR1 reads SGHRS; CDR2 reads YFSETQ. J lost 4 bases, V lost 0 bases, and 12 bases had no gene match. The CDR3 here is CASSLVGSGGRATGELFF. The CDR3 coding sequence is TGCGCCAGCAGCTTGGTGGGTTCAGGGGGACGAGCCACCGGGGAGCTGTTTTTT. Using reference TRBV5-1 and TRBJ2-2 for the parts outside the CDR3, the full variable domain is KAGVTQTPRYLIKTRGQQVTLSCSPISGHRSVSWYQQTPGQGLQFLFEYFSETQRNKGNFPGRFSGRQFSNSRSEMNVSTLELGDSALYLCASSLVGSGGRATGELFFGEGSRLTVL.

This chain uses TRBV7-2 with TRBJ1-2; TRBD1 agrees at 7 bases. The CDR3 is 13 residues long. Germline loops: CDR1 SGHTA, CDR2 FQGNSA. V lost 4 bases to trimming and J lost 6 bases; unmatched junction nucleotides: 5. CDR3 protein: CASSSQGVDGYTF. The CDR3 nucleotides read TGTGCCAGCAGCTCCCAGGGGGTTGATGGCTACACCTTC.